Included here is one TCR beta chain sequence, with context. It lacks a known antigen. One base away there is no much larger clone; base qualities are not given. The entry originates in a study of CD4+ T cells in melanoma (dated by TCRdb to between 2021 and 2023). In terms of the full investigation: The study investigated neoantigen-specific CD4+ T cells in human melanoma.

The protocol used for the library was the immunoSEQ multiplex PCR assay. Sourced from immuneACCESS, this table was stored by TCRdb with only in-frame sequences that have V and J called. A share of the clones is absent; for the studies checked, an unresolved V gene accounts for under half, and the remainder has no known explanation. The sample table lists 13,000 or so clones, around two thirds of them with a count of one. The ten largest account for 15% to 20% of the sample. CDR1 and CDR2 (MGHRA, YSYEKL) derive from the germline V gene. Its CDR3 holds 16 amino acids, cysteine through phenylalanine. The CDR3 DNA has 48 bases and is translated from base 1. Trimming at the junction amounts to 1 base on V and 0 bases on J, and the germline ends lie 13 bases apart. Summary of the overall study and its limitations: Neoantigen-specific CD4+ T cells were reported to be correlated with the function of CD8+ T cells, macrophages and B cells. Neoantigen-specific CD4+ T cells in melanoma were reported to have a range of differentiation states.

Donors were patients with melanoma. The sequence was collected from a human donor with melanoma. This receptor chain uses TRBV4-1 and TRBJ2-7; the D gene is possibly TRBD1, with 6 bases matching. The sample consisted of cells from a culture (not recorded whether cultured in vitro). The nucleotide sequence is TGCGCCAGCAGCCAAGCGTACAGGGAAAGCTCCTACGAGCAGTACTTC. Its translation is CASSQAYRESSYEQYF.